This T cell receptor beta chain comes out of a study of blood T cell repertoires in COVID-19. Study as a whole: The United States, Italy and Spain were the sources of the acute and convalescent COVID-19 samples. From T cells, B-cell-depleted T cells, or PBMCs came the material, which was cDNA or gDNA.

Individuals aged about 18 to 89 years were recruited from about two dozen US areas. Cohort allocation depended upon clinical history that participants reported. TCRdb's table, derived via immunoSEQ multiplex PCR, lists solely in-frame clones and lacks some. Of about 180,000 clones in the sample, roughly 89% were seen once. The germline V gene encodes CDR1 SGHTA and CDR2 FQGNSA. Germline trimming cut 0 bases from V and 2 bases from J; bases unmatched to any gene: 6. This CDR3 comprises 18 residues. The clonotype was recovered from a woman between 35 and 50 years old with acute COVID-19. The gene calls are TRBV7-2 and TRBJ2-2, with 10 bases matching TRBD2. The material sequenced was PBMCs or T cells enriched from blood (not recorded which). CDR3 protein: CASSLAPSGSPNTGELFF. The CDR3 DNA is TGTGCCAGCAGCTTAGCCCCTAGCGGGAGTCCAAACACCGGGGAGCTGTTTTTT. Full variable domain (missing parts from reference TRBV7-2 and TRBJ2-2): GAGVSQSPSNKVTEKGKDVELRCDPISGHTALYWYRQSLGQGLEFLIYFQGNSAPDKSGLPSDRFSAERTGGSVSTLTIQRTQQEDSAVYLCASSLAPSGSPNTGELFFGEGSRLTVL.